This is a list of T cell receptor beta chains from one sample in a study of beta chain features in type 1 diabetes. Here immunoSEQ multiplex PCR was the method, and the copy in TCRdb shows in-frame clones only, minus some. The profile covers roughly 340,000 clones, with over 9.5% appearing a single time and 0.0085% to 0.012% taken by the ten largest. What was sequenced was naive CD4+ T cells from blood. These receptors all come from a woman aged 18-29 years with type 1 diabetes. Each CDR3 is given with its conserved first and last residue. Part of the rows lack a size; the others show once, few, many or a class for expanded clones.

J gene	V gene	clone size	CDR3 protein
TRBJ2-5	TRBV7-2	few	CASSRGLVRETQYF
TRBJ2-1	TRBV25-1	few	CASSSSGNEQFF
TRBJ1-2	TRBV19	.	CASSYRVTYGYTF
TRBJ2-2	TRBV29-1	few	CSVALGAGELFF
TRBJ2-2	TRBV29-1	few	CSVAGSANTGELFF
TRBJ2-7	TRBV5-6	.	CASSVNRAVGTQQYF
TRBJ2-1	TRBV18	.	CASSGLADPYNEQFF
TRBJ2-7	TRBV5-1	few	CASSQRDTPREQYF
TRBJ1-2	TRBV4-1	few	CASSPGSLPYYGYTF
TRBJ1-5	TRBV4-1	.	CASSQGQSNQPQHF
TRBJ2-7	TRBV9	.	CASSVENGYEQYF
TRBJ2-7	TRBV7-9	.	CASSLTPGTSGVYEQYF
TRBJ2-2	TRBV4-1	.	CASSHNPHKNTGELFF
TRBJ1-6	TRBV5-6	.	CASSLTGQGNSPLHF
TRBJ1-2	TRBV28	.	CASRPRGQGARGYTF